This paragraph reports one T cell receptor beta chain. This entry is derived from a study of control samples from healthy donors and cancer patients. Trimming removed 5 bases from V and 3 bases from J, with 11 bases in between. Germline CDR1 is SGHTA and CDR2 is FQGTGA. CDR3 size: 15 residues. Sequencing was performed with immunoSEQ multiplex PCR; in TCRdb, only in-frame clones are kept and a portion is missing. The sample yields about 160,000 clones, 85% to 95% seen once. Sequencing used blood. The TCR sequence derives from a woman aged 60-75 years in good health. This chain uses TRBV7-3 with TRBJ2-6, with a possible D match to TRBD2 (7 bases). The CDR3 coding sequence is TGTGCCAGCAGCCCCGGGGGGCGTGGGGCCAACGTCCTGACTTTC. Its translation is CASSPGGRGANVLTF. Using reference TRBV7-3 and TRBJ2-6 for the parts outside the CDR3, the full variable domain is GAGVSQTPSNKVTEKGKYVELRCDPISGHTALYWYRQSLGQGPEFLIYFQGTGAADDSGLPNDRFFAVRPEGSVSTLKIQRTERGDSAVYLCASSPGGRGANVLTFGAGSRLTVL.